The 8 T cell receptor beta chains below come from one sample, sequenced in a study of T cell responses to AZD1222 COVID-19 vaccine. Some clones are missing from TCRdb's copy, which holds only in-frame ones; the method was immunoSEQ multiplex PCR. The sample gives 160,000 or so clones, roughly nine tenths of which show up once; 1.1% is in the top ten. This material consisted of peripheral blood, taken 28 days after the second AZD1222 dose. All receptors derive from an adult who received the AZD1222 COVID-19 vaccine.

The CDR3 protein is CASSLWDREAFF. DNA of the CDR3: TGTGCCAGCAGCTTGTGGGACAGGGAAGCTTTCTTT. The chain employs TRBV5-6 and TRBJ1-1, with 8 bases lining up with TRBD1. The germline V gene has CDR1 SGHDT and CDR2 YYEEEE. There are 12 residues in the CDR3. After removal of 1 base from V and 8 bases from J, the junction contained 1 base not matched to a gene.

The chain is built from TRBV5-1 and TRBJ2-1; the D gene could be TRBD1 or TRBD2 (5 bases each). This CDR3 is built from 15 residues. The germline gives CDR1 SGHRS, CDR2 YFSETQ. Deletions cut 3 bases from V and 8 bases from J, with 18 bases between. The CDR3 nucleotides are TGCGCCAGCAGCTACCGGGACCCAGATCGGGATGAGCAGTTCTTC. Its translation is CASSYRDPDRDEQFF.

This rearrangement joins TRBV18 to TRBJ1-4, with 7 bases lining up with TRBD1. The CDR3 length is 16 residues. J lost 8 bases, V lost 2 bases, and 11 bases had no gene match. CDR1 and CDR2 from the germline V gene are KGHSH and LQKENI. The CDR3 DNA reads TGTGCCAGCTCACCAGGGATGACAGGGATTTACGAAAAACTGTTTTTT. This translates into CASSPGMTGIYEKLFF.

The CDR3 coding sequence is TGTGCCAGCAGTCCCGCCCCCGACAGGTTAGGAGAAAAACTGTTTTTT. It encodes CASSPAPDRLGEKLFF. The chain has TRBV27 and TRBJ1-4; D may be TRBD1 (6 bases). The CDR3 runs to 16 residues. V was clipped by 5 bases and J by 8 bases, with 21 bases between them. CDR1 and CDR2 (germline): MNHEY, SMNVEV (reference sequence).

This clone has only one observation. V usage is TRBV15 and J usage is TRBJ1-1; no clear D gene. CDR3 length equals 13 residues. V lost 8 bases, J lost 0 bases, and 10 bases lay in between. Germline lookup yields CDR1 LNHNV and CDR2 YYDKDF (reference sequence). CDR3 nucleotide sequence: TGTGCCACCTCTCGGCGGCTGAACACTGAAGCTTTCTTT. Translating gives CATSRRLNTEAFF. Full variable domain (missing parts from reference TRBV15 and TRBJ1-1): DAMVIQNPRYQVTQFGKPVTLSCSQTLNHNVMYWYQQKSSQAPKLLFHYYDKDFNNEADTPDNFQSRRPNTSFCFLDIRSPGLGDTAMYLCATSRRLNTEAFFGQGTRLTVV.

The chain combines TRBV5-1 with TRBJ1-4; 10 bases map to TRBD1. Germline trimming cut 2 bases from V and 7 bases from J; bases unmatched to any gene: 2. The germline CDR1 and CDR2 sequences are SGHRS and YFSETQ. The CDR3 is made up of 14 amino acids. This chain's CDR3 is CASSLGTGVEKLFF. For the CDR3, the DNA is TGCGCCAGCAGCTTAGGGACAGGGGTTGAAAAACTGTTTTTT.

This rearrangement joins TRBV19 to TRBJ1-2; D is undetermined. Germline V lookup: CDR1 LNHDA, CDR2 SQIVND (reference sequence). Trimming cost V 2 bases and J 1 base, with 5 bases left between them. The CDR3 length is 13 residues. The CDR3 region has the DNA TGTGCCAGTAGTATATCGCTTAACTATGGCTACACCTTC. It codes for CASSISLNYGYTF.

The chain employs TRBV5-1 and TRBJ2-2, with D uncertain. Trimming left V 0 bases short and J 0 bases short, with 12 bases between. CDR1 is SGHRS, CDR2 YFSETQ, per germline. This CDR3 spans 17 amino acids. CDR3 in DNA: TGCGCCAGCAGCTTGGTCGTAAGACTCCCGAACACCGGGGAGCTGTTTTTT. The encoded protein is CASSLVVRLPNTGELFF.